Following are 10 T cell receptor beta chains from one sample sequenced in a study of cytomegalovirus exposure and HLA in healthy donors. The study ran its PCR with 60 Vbeta and 13 Jbeta primers. Profiled with immunoSEQ multiplex PCR; TCRdb holds only in-frame clones, not every one. The sample holds more than 150,000 clones, 84% seen once. The sequenced sample consisted of PBMCs. Every receptor here comes from a boy under 10 years old in good health and CMV-seronegative.

This clone occurred a few times. The rearrangement links TRBV27 to TRBJ1-1; weak D call: TRBD1 (6 bases). Germline V lookup: CDR1 MNHEY, CDR2 SMNVEV (reference sequence). The V end was cut by 2 bases, the J end by 5 bases, with 15 bases between. The CDR3 extends over 15 amino acids. The CDR3 region is CASSLVSGVGTEAFF. The CDR3 bases are TGTGCCAGCAGTTTAGTTTCAGGGGTGGGGACTGAAGCTTTCTTT.

The chain employs TRBV15 and TRBJ2-5; 10 nucleotides agree with TRBD2. Germline CDR1 is LNHNV and CDR2 is YYDKDF (reference sequence). V lost 3 bases, J lost 1 base, and 11 bases stayed unmatched. The CDR3 loop spans 18 amino acids. This CDR3 reads CATSSGVAGGRIQETQYF. CDR3 sequence (DNA): TGTGCCACCAGCAGCGGGGTAGCGGGAGGCCGTATCCAAGAGACCCAGTACTTC.

V and J are TRBV19 and TRBJ1-1; D is ambiguous. With 6 bases removed from V and 6 bases from J, the gap between germline ends came to 8 bases. The CDR3 has 11 residues. Germline V lookup: CDR1 LNHDA, CDR2 SQIVND (reference sequence). The CDR3 DNA sequence: TGTGCCAGTAGGCGACTGGCTGAAGCTTTCTTT. It specifies CASRRLAEAFF.

The chain joins TRBV5-1 to TRBJ2-3, with 11 bases matching TRBD2. Germline trimming cut 2 bases from V and 6 bases from J; bases unmatched to any gene: 14. In germline, CDR1 is SGHRS, CDR2 YFSETQ. The CDR3 loop spans 18 amino acids. The CDR3 here is CASSFRPELAGGPDTQYF. The CDR3 DNA sequence: TGCGCCAGCAGCTTTCGCCCCGAATTAGCGGGAGGGCCGGATACGCAGTATTTT.

Points on this clone: Within the sample, other DNA sequences also encode this same CDR3. This chain joins TRBV6-5 and TRBJ2-1, with 9 bases fitting TRBD1. Germline values: CDR1 MNHEY, CDR2 SVGAGI. The CDR3 runs 15 residues. V lost 5 bases, J lost 9 bases, and 11 bases stayed unmatched. The DNA of the CDR3 is TGTGCCAGCAGTCGTTCGGGACAGGGACGGGGTGAGCAGTTCTTC. It encodes CASSRSGQGRGEQFF.

The chain couples TRBV5-4 to TRBJ2-5; 14 nucleotides align to TRBD2. The ends lost 3 bases at V and 5 bases at J; junction bases unmatched: 6. This CDR3 comprises 16 residues. Germline CDR1 reads SGHNT; CDR2 reads YYREEE (reference sequence). The DNA of the CDR3 is TGTGCCAGCAGCTGGGGACTAGCGGGAGAGTGGGAGACCCAGTACTTC. Translating it yields CASSWGLAGEWETQYF.

Only a few counts were recorded for this clone. The V gene is TRBV7-2, the J gene TRBJ2-1, with 13 bases fitting TRBD2. The germline V gene has CDR1 SGHTA and CDR2 FQGNSA. Trimming took 5 bases from V and 10 from J; bases not matched to a gene: 14. The CDR3 spans 17 residues. The DNA for the CDR3 is TGTGCCAGCAGCCTCCGACTAGCGGGAGGCTTAAGGGGAGAGCAGTTCTTC. It specifies CASSLRLAGGLRGEQFF. Drawing the rest from reference TRBV7-2 and TRBJ2-1, the complete variable domain is GAGVSQSPSNKVTEKGKDVELRCDPISGHTALYWYRQSLGQGLEFLIYFQGNSAPDKSGLPSDRFSAERTGGSVSTLTIQRTQQEDSAVYLCASSLRLAGGLRGEQFFGPGTRLTVL.

This clone has a single count. This chain connects TRBV6-5 to TRBJ2-3; weak D call: TRBD2 (5 bases). This CDR3 region has 13 residues. Germline V gene sequence: CDR1 MNHEY, CDR2 SVGAGI. V lost 5 bases, J lost 6 bases, and 12 bases lay in between. CDR3 loop: CASSGEIRDTQYF. The CDR3 nucleotides read TGTGCCAGCAGTGGGGAGATTCGGGATACGCAGTATTTT.

The chain uses TRBV29-1 and TRBJ1-2, with TRBD1 matching 9 bases. Germline V gene sequence: CDR1 SQVTM, CDR2 ANQGSEA. The CDR3 is 16 amino acids. Trimming took 4 bases from V and 0 from J; bases not matched to a gene: 9. CDR3 sequence: CSVVGQGKSANYGYTF. The CDR3 coding sequence is TGCAGCGTTGTTGGACAGGGGAAGAGTGCTAACTATGGCTACACCTTC.

The chain is built from TRBV4-2 and TRBJ2-3; 8 bases align to TRBD2. With V trimmed by 2 bases and J by 2 bases, 3 bases remained unmatched. The CDR3 loop spans 15 amino acids. Germline CDR1 is LGHNA and CDR2 is YNFKEQ. As DNA, the CDR3 is TGTGCCAGCAGCCAAAGGCGGGGGGCCACAGATACGCAGTATTTT. As protein: CASSQRRGATDTQYF.